This TCR beta chain derives from a study of vaccination effects on CD4 cells after COVID-19. General study results and limits: Limitations: small convalescent group and missing early post-infection timepoints. Infection- and vaccine-induced clones contracted markedly late after vaccination.

A note on this clone: Its target is not known.

Antigen-specific CD4+ T cell clonotypes were called by their expansion after viral peptide-pool culture in ViraFEST. Following a roughly eleven-day culture, CD4+ T cells were purified. No vaccinee had earlier SARS-CoV-2 infection, and nucleocapsid antibodies were negative. Half-medium replacement with IL-2 medium occurred on days 3 and 7. Clones were read by immunoSEQ multiplex PCR, and TCRdb kept only the in-frame ones, dropping some. The sample holds approximately 30,000 clones, 72% seen once. CDR3 length: 14 amino acids. V was clipped by 5 bases and J by 6 bases, with 16 bases between them. Germline assignment: CDR1 SGHVS and CDR2 FQNEAQ.

The chain couples TRBV7-8 to TRBJ1-1; D is ambiguous. The source material was CD4+ T cells from PBMCs cultured with SARS-CoV-2 spike peptides, sampled before COVID-19 vaccination. The source is a human donor who received a COVID-19 vaccine. CDR3: CASSTRTGQPEAFF. The CDR3 DNA is TGTGCCAGCAGCACCCGGACCGGGCAGCCTGAAGCTTTCTTT.